Shown below are 8 T cell receptor beta chains from a single sample sequenced in a study of Ad26.COV2.S vaccination and SARS-CoV-2 variants. Treatment defined: 15 to 20 received Ad26.COV2.S at low or high dose, single or two shots; roughly five received placebo; per-sample allocation not given. Sampling was performed 63 days after the first vaccine or placebo injection. Clones were sequenced by immunoSEQ multiplex PCR, and TCRdb holds only the in-frame ones, with some missing. The sample lists a few hundred thousand clones, around 86% occurring once. The source was peripheral blood, collected in a trial of Ad26.COV2.S vaccine versus placebo. The receptors shown here come from a person between 18 and 60 years old who received the Ad26.COV2.S COVID-19 vaccine or a placebo.

The chain links TRBV3-1 (or the pseudogene TRBV3-2) to TRBJ1-6, with D hard to call. Germline assignment: CDR1 LGHDT and CDR2 YNNKEL (reference sequence). V lost 5 bases and J lost 5, with 13 bases in between. The CDR3 extends over 15 amino acids. The chain's CDR3 is CASSNDGVNNSPLHF. The CDR3 region has the DNA TGTGCCAGCAGCAATGACGGGGTTAATAATTCACCCCTCCACTTT.

The chain has TRBV7-3 and TRBJ1-6; D is ambiguous. CDR3 length: 14 amino acids. V lost 2 bases to trimming and J lost 10 bases, with 12 bases between them. Per the germline V gene, CDR1 is SGHTA and CDR2 is FQGTGA. DNA of the CDR3: TGTGCCAGCAGCTTAGACGGGAGGTGGTCACCCCTCCACTTT. This gives the protein CASSLDGRWSPLHF. Supplemented by reference TRBV7-3 and TRBJ1-6, the full variable domain reads GAGVSQTPSNKVTEKGKYVELRCDPISGHTALYWYRQSLGQGPEFLIYFQGTGAADDSGLPNDRFFAVRPEGSVSTLKIQRTERGDSAVYLCASSLDGRWSPLHFGNGTRLTVT.

V gene TRBV24-1 combines with J gene TRBJ1-6, with D perhaps TRBD1 (6 bases). Germline CDR1 reads KGHDR; CDR2 reads SFDVKD. The V gene lost 2 bases and the J gene lost 10 bases, with 11 bases spanning the gap. The CDR3 is 14 amino acids. The DNA of the CDR3 is TGTGCCACCAGTGATTCCGGGACAAAATCACCCCTCCACTTT. Protein: CATSDSGTKSPLHF.

The rearrangement uses TRBV6-5 and TRBJ1-1, with D perhaps TRBD1 (6 bases). Germline V lookup: CDR1 MNHEY, CDR2 SVGAGI. Trimming pared 7 bases from V and 1 base from J, leaving 13 bases between. CDR3 length: 14 amino acids. CDR3: CASKRTVENTEAFF. For the CDR3, the DNA is TGTGCCAGCAAGAGGACAGTGGAGAACACTGAAGCTTTCTTT.

V usage is TRBV21-1 and J usage is TRBJ2-7; the D call of TRBD1 is as the table states it, not checked on the DNA. TRBV21-1 is shown as a pseudogene. This CDR3 contains 17 residues. The CDR3 nucleotides read TGTGCCAGCAGCGCGTTGACAGGGGAGGTTGCCTCCTACGAGCAGTACTTC. This sequence encodes CASSALTGEVASYEQYF.

The chain has TRBV6-1 and TRBJ2-3; unclear D gene. The CDR3 loop spans 14 amino acids. Germline assignment: CDR1 MNHNS and CDR2 SASEGT. The germline V and J ends were trimmed by 0 bases and 4 bases, with 8 bases remaining between them. CDR3 loop: CASSEAGKADTQYF. The CDR3 nucleotides read TGTGCCAGCAGTGAAGCCGGAAAGGCAGATACGCAGTATTTT.

This chain links TRBV25-1 with TRBJ2-7; possibly TRBD2 for D (5 bases). Trimming pared 0 bases from V and 5 bases from J, leaving 5 bases between. CDR1 is MGHDK, CDR2 SYGVNS, per germline. The CDR3 spans 12 residues. CDR3 DNA sequence: TGTGCCAGCAGTGAATACGGGGACGAGCAGTACTTC. Translated: CASSEYGDEQYF.

In DNA form, the CDR3 reads TGTGCCAGTAGTACCCGGACAGGCCCTTGGGACGAGCAGTACTTC. Translating gives CASSTRTGPWDEQYF. The chain is built from TRBV19 and TRBJ2-7; 7 nucleotides match TRBD1. Germline-derived CDR1 and CDR2 are LNHDA and SQIVND (reference sequence). The CDR3 covers 15 residues. J gave up 5 bases and V 4 bases, and 11 bases lay outside the gene matches.